These 27 T cell receptor beta chains came from one sample sequenced in a study of regulatory T cells in long-lasting Graves disease. Time point here: newly diagnosed GD, antithyroid drugs for less than 3 months. RNA from PBMCs was the source of the TCR library. Arm-PCR of CDR3 regions and iRepertoire HTBI primers were used to build TCR beta libraries. TCRdb re-analysed the multiplex PCR reads in MiXCR, keeping a single row per CDR3 protein. The table lists about 420,000 distinct CDR3 sequences, roughly 15% of them singletons, with about 25% in the top ten. This sample also appeared in a second study, on T cells in Graves' hyperthyroidism and ophthalmopathy.

The source was peripheral blood mononuclear cells (PBMCs), collected at new diagnosis, from a patient treated with antithyroid drugs. All receptors derive from a young woman with Graves disease.

V usage is TRBV12-3 or TRBV12-4 and J usage is TRBJ2-5; D gene unclear. Trimming left V 1 base short and J 3 bases short, with 6 bases between. The CDR3 is made up of 13 amino acids. The CDR3 is CASSLGAEETQYF. The CDR3 DNA is TGTGCCAGCAGTTTAGGCGCAGAAGAGACCCAGTACTTC.

The chain couples TRBV30 to TRBJ2-7, with D perhaps matching TRBD1 (7 bases). Trimming shortened V by 4 bases and J by 6 bases, and 19 bases separated the two germline ends. Looked up from germline, CDR1 is GTSNPN and CDR2 is SVGIG (reference sequence). There are 14 residues in the CDR3. The CDR3 region has the DNA TGTGCCTGGACTGAGGGCGGGACAGCCTCCGAGCAGTACTTC. It specifies CAWTEGGTASEQYF.

This chain uses TRBV5-5 with TRBJ2-5; 11 nucleotides line up with TRBD2. V lost 4 bases to trimming and J lost 11 bases; unmatched junction nucleotides: 25. The CDR3 is made up of 19 amino acids. Per the germline V gene, CDR1 is SGHKS and CDR2 is YYEKEE (reference sequence). Written as DNA, the CDR3 is TGTGCCAGCAGCCCTAAAGAGGCTAGCGGGAGGCTATCCTACAATGAGCAGTACTTC. It specifies CASSPKEASGRLSYNEQYF.

This clonotype appeared a few times. The genes are TRBV7-2 and TRBJ2-3; 10 nucleotides agree with TRBD2. CDR1 SGHTA and CDR2 FQGNSA come from the germline V gene. The length of the CDR3 is 18 residues. Losses at the gene ends were 5 bases for V and 3 bases for J; bases not matched to a gene: 14. CDR3 region: CASSPAIRASGSTDTQYF. The CDR3 DNA is TGTGCCAGCAGCCCCGCAATTCGGGCTAGCGGGAGTACAGATACGCAGTATTTT.

As regards this clonotype: The limits of the CDR3 on the DNA are not certain, so only TCRdb's listed CDR3 is given. The V and J genes are TRBV28 and TRBJ1-6. Germline-derived CDR1 and CDR2 are MDHEN and SYDVKM. The CDR3 spans 24 residues, counting both ends. The CDR3 sequence: CASSAPLAGRYEQYFGPGNSPLHF.

This clonotype has ten or more counts. The chain joins TRBV18 to TRBJ1-1; no clear D gene. V lost 4 bases and J lost 6, with 9 bases in between. Germline CDR1 and CDR2: KGHSH and LQKENI. The CDR3 is 12 residues long. CDR3 in amino acids: CASSQGSPEAFF. The CDR3 bases are TGTGCCAGCTCACAGGGAAGCCCTGAAGCTTTCTTT. The full variable domain, its missing parts supplied by reference TRBV18 and TRBJ1-1, is NAGVMQNPRHLVRRRGQEARLRCSPMKGHSHVYWYRQLPEEGLKFMVYLQKENIIDESGMPKERFSAEFPKEGPSILRIQQVVRGDSAAYFCASSQGSPEAFFGQGTRLTVV.

The chain uses TRBV6-1 and TRBJ1-5; D uncertain. The CDR3 has 15 residues. V was pared by 2 bases and J by 1 base, with 9 bases between. Germline CDR1 MNHNS, CDR2 SASEGT. The CDR3 region has the DNA TGTGCCAGCAGTGAATCGACGGGAAGCAATCAGCCCCAGCATTTT. This gives the protein CASSESTGSNQPQHF.

This clonotype was seen many times. The gene calls are TRBV2 and TRBJ1-1, with 10 bases lining up with TRBD1. The CDR3 runs 15 residues. After removal of 3 bases from V and 4 bases from J, the junction contained 5 bases not matched to a gene. Looked up from germline, CDR1 is SNHLY and CDR2 is FYNNEI. For the CDR3, the DNA is TGTGCCAGCAGTGAGGAGGGACAGGGGCTCACTGAAGCTTTCTTT. It codes for CASSEEGQGLTEAFF.

On this clonotype: Germline is not matched at one junction end, which may reflect a read error. This chain links TRBV3-1 with TRBJ2-1, with a tentative D call TRBD1 (6 bases). Germline CDR1 and CDR2: LGHDT and YNNKEL (reference sequence). The CDR3 loop spans 14 amino acids. The CDR3 loop is CASGHRVLVNEQFF. CDR3 sequence (DNA): TGTGCCAGCGGCCACAGGGTTTTGGTCAATGAGCAGTTCTTC.

This clonotype has at least ten counts. The chain uses TRBV7-9 and TRBJ2-1; 11 bases are a match to TRBD2. The CDR3 is made up of 16 amino acids. CDR1 is SEHNR and CDR2 is FQNEAQ in the germline V gene (reference sequence). V shed 6 bases, J shed 8 bases, and the junction held 12 bases outside the gene matches. This CDR3 is CASSPTSGRPGDEQFF. The CDR3 region has the DNA TGTGCCAGCAGTCCTACTAGCGGGAGACCGGGTGATGAGCAGTTCTTC.

This clonotype came up a few times. The gene calls are TRBV5-1 and TRBJ2-5, with 7 bases identical to TRBD2. Germline CDR1 and CDR2: SGHRS and YFSETQ. The junction had 7 bases not matched to a gene; V was cut back by 3 bases and J by 5 bases. The CDR3 extends over 14 amino acids. DNA for the CDR3: TGCGCCAGCAGCTGGGGGACTAATCCCGAGACCCAGTACTTC. Translated: CASSWGTNPETQYF.

The sample holds a few counts of this clonotype. The chain uses TRBV7-8 and TRBJ1-5; possibly TRBD1 for D (6 bases). The CDR3 extends over 19 amino acids. The germline V and J ends were trimmed by 5 bases and 2 bases, with 25 bases remaining between them. Germline V gene data show CDR1 as SGHVS and CDR2 as FQNEAQ. CDR3 sequence (DNA): TGTGCCAGCAGCCAACTCAGAAGCAGGGGACCCCTCCGCAATCAGCCCCAGCATTTT. Encoded protein: CASSQLRSRGPLRNQPQHF.

Details on this clonotype: A clone one base away is much larger, so this may be a read error. The gene calls are TRBV5-1 and TRBJ2-1; 9 nucleotides match TRBD2. CDR3 size: 15 residues. Germline CDR1 and CDR2: SGHRS and YFSETQ. Trimming cost V 4 bases and J 8 bases; bases outside gene matches: 10. The CDR3 loop reads CASSEASGKIYEQFF. The CDR3 nucleotides read TGCGCCAGCAGCGAAGCTAGCGGGAAGATATATGAGCAGTTCTTC. Filled out from reference TRBV5-1 and TRBJ2-1, the complete variable domain reads KAGVTQTPRYLIKTRGQQVTLSCSPISGHRSVSWYQQTPGQGLQFLFEYFSETQRNKGNFPGRFSGRQFSNSRSEMNVSTLELGDSALYLCASSEASGKIYEQFFGPGTRLTVL.

This clonotype came up a few times. The chain uses TRBV11-3 and TRBJ2-1; the D call may be TRBD1 or TRBD2 (5 bases each). CDR3 size: 17 residues. Trimming shortened V by 5 bases and J by 6 bases, and 23 bases separated the two germline ends. Per germline, CDR1 SGHNT and CDR2 YENEEA. CDR3 residues: CASSNPRDHRGANEQFF. CDR3 sequence (DNA): TGTGCCAGCAGCAACCCCCGGGACCATAGAGGGGCCAATGAGCAGTTCTTC.

This clonotype showed up many times. J is TRBJ2-1 and V is TRBV6-1, with 16 bases lining up with TRBD2. The CDR3 has 17 amino acids. J gave up 10 bases and V 4 bases, and 10 bases lay outside the gene matches. Germline CDR1 and CDR2: MNHNS and SASEGT. CDR3 bases: TGTGCCAGCAGTGCCCGATCCGGGACTAGCGGGAGGGGAGAGCAGTTCTTC. Translated: CASSARSGTSGRGEQFF.

Comment on this clonotype: An end of the junction does not agree with germline; a read error may underlie this. The V gene is TRBV2, the J gene TRBJ2-3; the match to TRBD2 covers 13 bases. This CDR3 has 15 amino acids. The germline gives CDR1 SNHLY, CDR2 FYNNEI. In DNA, the CDR3 is TGTGCCAGCAGTAGGGGACTAGCGGGACGCGATACGCGGTATTTT. Its translation is CASSRGLAGRDTRYF.

Turning to this clonotype: The germline gene is not matched at one end of the junction; a read error may be the cause. The rearrangement links TRBV12-3 or TRBV12-4 to TRBJ2-7, with D perhaps being TRBD1 or TRBD2 (5 bases each). The CDR3 runs to 16 residues. CDR3 residues: CASSVLSGARVEEQCF. The CDR3, as DNA: TGTGCCAGCAGTGTCCTCTCCGGGGCGCGAGTTGAGGAGCAGTGCTTC.

This clonotype was recorded many times. This chain links TRBV28 with TRBJ1-5, with D unresolved. CDR3 length: 14 amino acids. Deletions cut 7 bases from V and 0 bases from J, with 10 bases between. Germline CDR1 and CDR2: MDHEN and SYDVKM. The CDR3 DNA reads TGTGCCAGCAACCGGATTTATAGCAATCAGCCCCAGCATTTT. This translates into CASNRIYSNQPQHF.

This clonotype was seen many times. V usage is TRBV11-2 and J usage is TRBJ2-3; D unresolved. The CDR3 covers 17 residues. With 2 bases removed from V and 3 bases from J, the gap between germline ends came to 18 bases. CDR1 is SGHAT and CDR2 is FQNNGV in the germline V gene. The chain's CDR3 is CASSLTLRPARTDTQYF. CDR3 sequence (DNA): TGTGCCAGCAGCTTAACCCTCCGACCAGCACGAACAGATACGCAGTATTTT.

The chain combines TRBV20-1 with TRBJ1-1; 9 bases match TRBD1. The CDR3 sequence is 15 residues long. Germline V gene sequence: CDR1 DFQATT, CDR2 SNEGSKA (reference sequence). Trimming took 3 bases from V and 5 from J; bases not matched to a gene: 10. Written as DNA, the CDR3 is TGCAGTGCTAGCCGTTCCGGGACAGGGAGTACTGAAGCTTTCTTT. Protein: CSASRSGTGSTEAFF.

This chain links TRBV28 with TRBJ2-5; D assignment may be TRBD1 or TRBD2 (5 bases each). The CDR3 covers 14 residues. Germline CDR1 and CDR2: MDHEN and SYDVKM. Trimming shortened V by 10 bases and J by 1 base, and 16 bases separated the two germline ends. The CDR3, as DNA: TGTGCCAACCCGGGGCAGGAGGCCCAAGAGACCCAGTACTTC. This encodes CANPGQEAQETQYF.

This clonotype was seen ten or more times. CDR3 bases: TGTGCCAGCAGCCTCCGTACAGGATACAATGAGCAGTTCTTC. Encoded protein: CASSLRTGYNEQFF. This rearrangement joins TRBV14 to TRBJ2-1; D perhaps matches TRBD1 (5 bases). The germline V gene encodes CDR1 SGHDN and CDR2 FVKESK. V was pared by 4 bases and J by 4 bases, with 11 bases between. The CDR3 is 14 residues long.

This clonotype came up many times. The J gene is TRBJ2-3, the V gene TRBV7-8, with TRBD1 as a possible D gene (5 bases). Looked up from germline, CDR1 is SGHVS and CDR2 is FQNEAQ. This CDR3 region has 14 residues. V was shortened by 3 bases and J by 0 bases, with 7 bases between the two germline ends. The CDR3 region is CASSFRQSTDTQYF. CDR3 bases: TGTGCCAGCAGCTTCCGACAGAGCACAGATACGCAGTATTTT.

This clonotype was seen many times. The chain has TRBV20-1 and TRBJ2-7; a possible D gene is TRBD2 (7 bases). The V end lost 5 bases, the J end lost 2 bases, and 16 bases lay between the germline ends. CDR1 is DFQATT, CDR2 SNEGSKA, per germline (reference sequence). CDR3 length: 14 residues. The chain's CDR3 is CSAGGGAGAYEQYF. Here the CDR3 DNA reads TGCAGTGCTGGGGGGGGTGCAGGGGCCTACGAGCAGTACTTC.

This clonotype was seen only a few times. The V gene is TRBV7-9, the J gene TRBJ2-1, with D possibly TRBD2 on 6 matching bases. The V gene's germline CDR1 is SEHNR and CDR2 FQNEAQ (reference sequence). The ends were cut back, 5 bases at V and 2 bases at J, with 13 bases in the middle. This CDR3 spans 15 amino acids. CDR3 sequence: CASSQLGGTYNEQFF. The CDR3 DNA follows: TGTGCCAGCAGCCAGTTGGGAGGAACCTACAATGAGCAGTTCTTC. Supplemented by reference TRBV7-9 and TRBJ2-1, the full variable domain reads DTGVSQNPRHKITKRGQNVTFRCDPISEHNRLYWYRQTLGQGPEFLTYFQNEAQLEKSRLLSDRFSAERPKGSFSTLEIQRTEQGDSAMYLCASSQLGGTYNEQFFGPGTRLTVL.

This clonotype came up many times. V gene TRBV29-1 combines with J gene TRBJ2-5; possibly TRBD1 or TRBD2 for D (7 bases each). V gave up 4 bases and J gave up 5 bases, with 20 bases separating them. Germline loops: CDR1 SQVTM, CDR2 ANQGSEA. The length of the CDR3 is 15 residues. The CDR3 loop is CSVGGAGGGGETQYF. In DNA form, the CDR3 reads TGCAGCGTTGGGGGTGCAGGGGGGGGTGGCGAGACCCAGTACTTC.

This clonotype was seen a handful of times. The chain uses TRBV10-3 and TRBJ2-1, with TRBD1 matching 8 bases. The ends lost 4 bases at V and 9 bases at J; junction bases unmatched: 8. Germline V gene sequence: CDR1 ENHRY, CDR2 SYGVKD. The CDR3 contains 14 residues. This CDR3 is CAISGGQVGSEQFF. CDR3 bases: TGTGCCATCAGTGGGGGACAGGTGGGGAGTGAGCAGTTCTTC.